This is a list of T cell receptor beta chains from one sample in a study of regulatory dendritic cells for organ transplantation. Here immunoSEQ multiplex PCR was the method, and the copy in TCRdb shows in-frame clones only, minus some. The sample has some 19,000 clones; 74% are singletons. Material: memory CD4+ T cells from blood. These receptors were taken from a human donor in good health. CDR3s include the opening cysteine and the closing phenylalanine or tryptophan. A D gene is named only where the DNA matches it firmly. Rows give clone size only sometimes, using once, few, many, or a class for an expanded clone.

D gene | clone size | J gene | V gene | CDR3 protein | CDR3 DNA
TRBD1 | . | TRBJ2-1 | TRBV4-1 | CASSQDTRNRGLSSYNEQFF | TGCGCCAGCAGCCAGGATACTAGGAACAGGGGGCTGAGCTCCTACAATGAGCAGTTCTTC
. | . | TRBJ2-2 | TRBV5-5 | CASSFGRVNTGELFF | TGTGCCAGCAGCTTCGGCAGGGTTAACACCGGGGAGCTGTTTTTT
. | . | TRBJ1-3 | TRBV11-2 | CASSVRRNPGNTIYF | TGTGCCAGCAGCGTCCGCAGGAATCCTGGAAACACCATATATTTT
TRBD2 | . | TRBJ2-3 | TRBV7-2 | CASSLVSAGEDTQYF | TGTGCCAGCAGCTTAGTTAGTGCGGGGGAAGATACGCAGTATTTT
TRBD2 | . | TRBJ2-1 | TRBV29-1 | CSFETSGVEQFF | TGCAGCTTTGAGACTAGCGGCGTGGAACAGTTCTTC
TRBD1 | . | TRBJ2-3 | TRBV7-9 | CASRVGTGETDTQYF | TGTGCCAGCAGAGTCGGGACAGGGGAAACAGATACGCAGTATTTT
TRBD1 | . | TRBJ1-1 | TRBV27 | CASSRDRGLAEAFF | TGTGCCAGCAGCCGGGACAGGGGGTTGGCTGAAGCTTTCTTT
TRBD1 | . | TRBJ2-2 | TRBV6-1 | CASSRQGSNTGELFF | TGTGCCAGCAGTAGACAGGGTTCAAACACCGGGGAGCTGTTTTTT
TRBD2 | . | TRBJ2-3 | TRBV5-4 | CASSARLAGGTDTQYF | TGTGCCAGCAGCGCACGACTAGCGGGGGGCACAGATACGCAGTATTTT
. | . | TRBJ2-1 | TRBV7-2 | CASSPPSRDEQFF | TGTGCCAGCAGCCCTCCCTCTCGGGATGAGCAGTTCTTC
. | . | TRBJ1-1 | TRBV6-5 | CASSYSRGGKAFF | TGTGCCAGCAGTTACTCGAGGGGGGGAAAGGCTTTCTTT
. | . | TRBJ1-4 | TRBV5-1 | CASSFRTATNEKLFF | TGCGCCAGCAGCTTCAGGACAGCAACTAATGAAAAACTGTTTTTT
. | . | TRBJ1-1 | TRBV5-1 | CASSLTGNTEAFF | TGCGCCAGCAGCTTGACCGGGAACACTGAAGCTTTCTTT
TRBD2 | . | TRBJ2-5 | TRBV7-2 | CASSLAGAGGGRETQYF | TGTGCCAGCAGCTTAGCGGGGGCGGGGGGAGGAAGGGAGACCCAGTACTTC
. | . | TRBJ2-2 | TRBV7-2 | CASSFRTTNTGELFF | TGTGCCAGCAGCTTTAGGACAACCAACACCGGGGAGCTGTTTTTT
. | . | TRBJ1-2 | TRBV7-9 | CASSPTDTNYGYTF | TGTGCCAGCAGCCCGACGGACACGAACTATGGCTACACCTTC
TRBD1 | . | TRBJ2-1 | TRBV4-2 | CASSLFPGQGSYNEQFF | TGTGCCAGCAGCCTCTTCCCGGGACAGGGGTCCTACAATGAGCAGTTCTTC
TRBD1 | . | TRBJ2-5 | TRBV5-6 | CASSGKGTASQETQYF | TGTGCCAGCAGCGGGAAAGGGACAGCTTCTCAAGAGACCCAGTACTTC
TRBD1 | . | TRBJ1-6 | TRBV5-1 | CASSWDRELNSPLHF | TGCGCCAGCAGCTGGGACAGGGAACTGAATTCACCCCTCCACTTT
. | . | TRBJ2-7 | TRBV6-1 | CATTGTGGSTYEQYF | TGTGCCACCACGGGTACTGGGGGGAGTACCTACGAGCAGTACTTC
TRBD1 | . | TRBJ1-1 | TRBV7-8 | CASSSVTGGPVNTEAFF | TGTGCCAGCAGCTCAGTCACAGGGGGGCCAGTAAACACTGAAGCTTTCTTT
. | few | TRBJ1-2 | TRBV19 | CASSIERGYGYTF | TGTGCCAGTAGTATAGAAAGGGGCTATGGCTACACCTTC
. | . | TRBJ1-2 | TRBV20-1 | CSARRGYGYTF | TGCAGTGCTAGACGGGGCTATGGCTACACCTTC
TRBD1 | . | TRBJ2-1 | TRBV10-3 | CAIRGTGGLDEQFF | TGTGCCATCAGAGGGACAGGGGGCCTAGATGAGCAGTTCTTC
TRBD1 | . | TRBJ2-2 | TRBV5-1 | CASSLGTGDGELFF | TGCGCCAGCAGCCTTGGGACAGGGGACGGGGAGCTGTTTTTT
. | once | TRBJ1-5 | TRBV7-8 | CASSLYMDQPQHF | TGTGCCAGCAGCTTATACATGGATCAGCCCCAGCATTTT
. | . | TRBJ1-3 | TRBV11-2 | CASSFGRQGSGNTIYF | TGTGCCAGCAGCTTCGGCAGGCAGGGCTCTGGAAACACCATATATTTT
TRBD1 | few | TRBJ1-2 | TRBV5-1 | CASSPEGATYGYTF | TGCGCCAGCAGCCCGGAGGGGGCCACCTATGGCTACACCTTC
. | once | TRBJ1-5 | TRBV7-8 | CASSLLRTESNQPQHF | TGTGCCAGCAGCTTACTGAGGACAGAGAGCAATCAGCCCCAGCATTTT
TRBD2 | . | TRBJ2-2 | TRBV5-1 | CASSLAPSGGAGGELFF | TGCGCCAGCAGCTTAGCCCCCAGCGGGGGGGCCGGCGGGGAGCTGTTTTTT